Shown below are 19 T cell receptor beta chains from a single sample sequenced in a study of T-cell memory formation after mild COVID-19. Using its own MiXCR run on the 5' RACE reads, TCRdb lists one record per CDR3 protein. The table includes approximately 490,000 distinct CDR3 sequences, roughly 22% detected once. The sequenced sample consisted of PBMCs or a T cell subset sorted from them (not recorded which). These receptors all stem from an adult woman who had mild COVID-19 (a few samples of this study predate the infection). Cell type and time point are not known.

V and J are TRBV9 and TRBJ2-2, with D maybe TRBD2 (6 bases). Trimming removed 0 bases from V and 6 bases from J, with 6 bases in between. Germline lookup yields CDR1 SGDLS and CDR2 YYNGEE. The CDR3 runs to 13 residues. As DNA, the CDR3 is TGTGCCAGCAGCGTAGGGAGGGCCGGGGAGCTGTTTTTT. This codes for CASSVGRAGELFF.

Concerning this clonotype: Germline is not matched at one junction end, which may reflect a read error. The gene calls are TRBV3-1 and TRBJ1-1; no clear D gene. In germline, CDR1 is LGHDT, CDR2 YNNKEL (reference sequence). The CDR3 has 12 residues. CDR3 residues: CASSRGNAEAFF. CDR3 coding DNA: TGTGCCAGCAGCCGTGGGAACGCTGAAGCTTTCTTT.

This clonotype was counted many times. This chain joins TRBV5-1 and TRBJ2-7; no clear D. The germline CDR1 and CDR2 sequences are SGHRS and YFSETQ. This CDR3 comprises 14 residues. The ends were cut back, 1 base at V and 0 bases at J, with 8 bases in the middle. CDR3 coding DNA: TGCGCCAGCAGCTTGTATGGTAGCTCCTACGAGCAGTACTTC. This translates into CASSLYGSSYEQYF.

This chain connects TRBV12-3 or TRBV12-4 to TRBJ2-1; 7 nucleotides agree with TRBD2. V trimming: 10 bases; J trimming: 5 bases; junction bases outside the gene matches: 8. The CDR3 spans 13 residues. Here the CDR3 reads CATRDYIHNEQFF. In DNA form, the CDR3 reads TGTGCCACCCGGGACTACATCCACAATGAGCAGTTCTTC.

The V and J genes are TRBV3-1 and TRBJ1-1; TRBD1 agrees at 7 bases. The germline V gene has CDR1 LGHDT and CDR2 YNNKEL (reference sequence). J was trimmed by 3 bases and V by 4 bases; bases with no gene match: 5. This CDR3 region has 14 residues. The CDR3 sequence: CASSPGGGYTEAFF. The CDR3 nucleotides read TGTGCCAGCAGCCCAGGGGGAGGGTACACTGAAGCTTTCTTT.

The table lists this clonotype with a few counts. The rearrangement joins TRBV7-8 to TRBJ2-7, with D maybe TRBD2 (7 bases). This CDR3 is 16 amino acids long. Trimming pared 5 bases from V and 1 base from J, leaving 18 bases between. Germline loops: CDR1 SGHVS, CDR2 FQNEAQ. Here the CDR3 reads CASSPKEGGRSYEQYF. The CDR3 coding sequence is TGTGCCAGCAGCCCAAAGGAGGGGGGGCGGTCCTACGAGCAGTACTTC.

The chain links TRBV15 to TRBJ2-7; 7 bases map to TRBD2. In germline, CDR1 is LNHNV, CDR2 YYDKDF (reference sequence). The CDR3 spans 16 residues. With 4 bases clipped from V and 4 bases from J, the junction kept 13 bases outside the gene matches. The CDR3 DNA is TGTGCCACCAGCAACCGGGGAGGGACCTCCCATTACGAGCAGTACTTC. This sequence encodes CATSNRGGTSHYEQYF. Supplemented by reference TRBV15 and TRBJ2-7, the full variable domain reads DAMVIQNPRYQVTQFGKPVTLSCSQTLNHNVMYWYQQKSSQAPKLLFHYYDKDFNNEADTPDNFQSRRPNTSFCFLDIRSPGLGDTAMYLCATSNRGGTSHYEQYFGPGTRLTVT.

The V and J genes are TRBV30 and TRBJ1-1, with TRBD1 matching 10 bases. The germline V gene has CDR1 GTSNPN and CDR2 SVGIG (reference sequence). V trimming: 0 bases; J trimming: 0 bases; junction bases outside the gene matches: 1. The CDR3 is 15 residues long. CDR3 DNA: TGTGCCTGGAGTGTTGGGACAGGGGTGAACACTGAAGCTTTCTTT. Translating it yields CAWSVGTGVNTEAFF.

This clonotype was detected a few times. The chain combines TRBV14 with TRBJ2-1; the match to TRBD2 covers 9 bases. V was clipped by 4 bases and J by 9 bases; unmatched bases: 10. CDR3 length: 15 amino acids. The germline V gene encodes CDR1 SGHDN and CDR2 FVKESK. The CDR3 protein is CASSPSGRYNSEQFF. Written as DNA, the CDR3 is TGTGCCAGCAGCCCGAGCGGGAGGTACAACAGTGAGCAGTTCTTC. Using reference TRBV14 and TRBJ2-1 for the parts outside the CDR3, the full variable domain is EAGVTQFPSHSVIEKGQTVTLRCDPISGHDNLYWYRRVMGKEIKFLLHFVKESKQDESGMPNNRFLAERTGGTYSTLKVQPAELEDSGVYFCASSPSGRYNSEQFFGPGTRLTVL.

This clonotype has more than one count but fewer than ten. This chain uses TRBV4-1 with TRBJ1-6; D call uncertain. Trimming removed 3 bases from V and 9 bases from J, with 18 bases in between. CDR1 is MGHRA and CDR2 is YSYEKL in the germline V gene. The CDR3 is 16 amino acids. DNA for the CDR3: TGCGCCAGCAGCCAGTTACCAACGTCCGTCGGTTCACCCCTCCACTTT. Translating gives CASSQLPTSVGSPLHF.

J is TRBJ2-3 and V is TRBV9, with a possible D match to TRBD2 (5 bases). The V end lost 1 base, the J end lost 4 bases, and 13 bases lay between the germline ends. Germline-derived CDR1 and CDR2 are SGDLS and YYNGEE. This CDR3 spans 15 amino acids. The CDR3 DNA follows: TGTGCCAGCAGCGTACGAAATAGCGAGGCAGATACGCAGTATTTT. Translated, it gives CASSVRNSEADTQYF. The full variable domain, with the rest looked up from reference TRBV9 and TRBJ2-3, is DSGVTQTPKHLITATGQRVTLRCSPRSGDLSVYWYQQSLDQGLQFLIQYYNGEERAKGNILERFSAQQFPDLHSELNLSSLELGDSALYFCASSVRNSEADTQYFGPGTRLTVL.

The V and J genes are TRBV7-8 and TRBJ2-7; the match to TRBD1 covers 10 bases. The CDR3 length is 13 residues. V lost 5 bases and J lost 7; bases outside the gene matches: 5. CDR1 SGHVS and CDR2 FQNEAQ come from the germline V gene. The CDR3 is CASSMDRGGEQYF. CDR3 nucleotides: TGTGCCAGCAGCATGGACAGGGGGGGTGAGCAGTACTTC.

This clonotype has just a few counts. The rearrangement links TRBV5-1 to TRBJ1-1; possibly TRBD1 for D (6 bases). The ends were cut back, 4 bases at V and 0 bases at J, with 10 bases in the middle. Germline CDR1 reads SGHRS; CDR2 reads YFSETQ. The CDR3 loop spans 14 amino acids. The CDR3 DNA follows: TGCGCCAGCAGCCGACAGGAGATGAACACTGAAGCTTTCTTT. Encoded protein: CASSRQEMNTEAFF.

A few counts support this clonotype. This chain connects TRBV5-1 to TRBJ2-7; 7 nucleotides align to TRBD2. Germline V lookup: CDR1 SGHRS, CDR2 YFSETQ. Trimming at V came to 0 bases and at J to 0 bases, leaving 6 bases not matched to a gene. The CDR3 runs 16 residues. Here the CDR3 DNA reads TGCGCCAGCAGCTTGGAACCAGCGGGGATCTCCTACGAGCAGTACTTC. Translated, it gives CASSLEPAGISYEQYF.

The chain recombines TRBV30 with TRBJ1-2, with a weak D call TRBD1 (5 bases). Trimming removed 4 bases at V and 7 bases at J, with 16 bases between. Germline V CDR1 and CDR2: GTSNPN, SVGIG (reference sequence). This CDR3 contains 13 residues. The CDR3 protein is CAWTGGGSGGYTF. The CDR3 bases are TGTGCCTGGACTGGGGGAGGGTCGGGTGGCTACACCTTC.

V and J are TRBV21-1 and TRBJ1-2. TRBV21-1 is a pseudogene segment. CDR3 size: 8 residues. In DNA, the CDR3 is TGTGCCAGTTATGGCTACACCTTC. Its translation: CASYGYTF.

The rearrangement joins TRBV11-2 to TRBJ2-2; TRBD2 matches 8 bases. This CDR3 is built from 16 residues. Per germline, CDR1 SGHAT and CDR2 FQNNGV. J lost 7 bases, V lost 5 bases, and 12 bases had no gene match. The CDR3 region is CASSPPGLVWVGELFF. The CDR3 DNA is TGTGCCAGCAGCCCGCCGGGACTAGTTTGGGTCGGGGAGCTGTTTTTT.

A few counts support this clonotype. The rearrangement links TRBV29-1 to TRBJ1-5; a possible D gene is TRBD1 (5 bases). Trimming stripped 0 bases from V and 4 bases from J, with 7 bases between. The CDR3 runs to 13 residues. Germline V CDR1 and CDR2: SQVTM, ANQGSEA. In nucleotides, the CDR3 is TGCAGCGTTGAAGAGGGGGGAAATCAGCCCCAGCATTTT. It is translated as CSVEEGGNQPQHF.

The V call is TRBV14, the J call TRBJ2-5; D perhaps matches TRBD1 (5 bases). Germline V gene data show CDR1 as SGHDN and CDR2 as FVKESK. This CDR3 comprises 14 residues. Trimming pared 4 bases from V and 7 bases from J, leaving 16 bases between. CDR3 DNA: TGTGCCAGCAGCCCAGGGCCCCCCCGTGGGACCCAGTACTTC. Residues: CASSPGPPRGTQYF.